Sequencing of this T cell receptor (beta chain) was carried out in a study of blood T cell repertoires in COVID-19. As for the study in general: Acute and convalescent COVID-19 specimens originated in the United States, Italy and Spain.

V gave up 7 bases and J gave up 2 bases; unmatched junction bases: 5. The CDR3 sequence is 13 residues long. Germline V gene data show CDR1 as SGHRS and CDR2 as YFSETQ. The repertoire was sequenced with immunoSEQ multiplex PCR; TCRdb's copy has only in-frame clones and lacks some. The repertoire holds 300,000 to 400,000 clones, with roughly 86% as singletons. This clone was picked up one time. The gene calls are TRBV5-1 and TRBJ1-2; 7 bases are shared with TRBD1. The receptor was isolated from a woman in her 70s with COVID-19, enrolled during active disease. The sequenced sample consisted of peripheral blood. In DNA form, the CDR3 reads TGCGCCAGCCGACCACAGGGGAACTATGGCTACACCTTC. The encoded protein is CASRPQGNYGYTF.